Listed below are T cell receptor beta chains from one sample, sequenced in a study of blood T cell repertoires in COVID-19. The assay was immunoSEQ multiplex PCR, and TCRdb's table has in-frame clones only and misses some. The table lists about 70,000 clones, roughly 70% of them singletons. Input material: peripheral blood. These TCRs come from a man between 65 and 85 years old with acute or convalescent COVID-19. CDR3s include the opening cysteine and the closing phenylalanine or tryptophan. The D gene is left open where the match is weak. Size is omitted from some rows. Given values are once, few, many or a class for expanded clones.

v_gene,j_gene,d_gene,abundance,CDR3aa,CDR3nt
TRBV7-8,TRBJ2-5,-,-,CASNLAGLPGETQYF,TGTGCCAGCAACCTCGCGGGACTCCCGGGAGAGACCCAGTACTTC
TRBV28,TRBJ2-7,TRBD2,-,CASSGGLAGGRAYEQYF,TGTGCCAGCAGTGGGGGGCTAGCGGGAGGACGGGCCTACGAGCAGTACTTC
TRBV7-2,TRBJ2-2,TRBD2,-,CASSLAGPRASGRDTGELFF,TGTGCCAGCAGCTTAGCGGGTCCGCGGGCTAGCGGGAGGGACACCGGGGAGCTGTTTTTT
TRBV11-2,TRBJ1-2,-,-,CASSSPGYGYTF,TGTGCCAGCAGCTCACCGGGCTATGGCTACACCTTC
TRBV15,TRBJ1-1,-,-,CATSRVPRATEAFF,TGTGCCACCAGCAGAGTTCCGAGGGCCACTGAAGCTTTCTTT
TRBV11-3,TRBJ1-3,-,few,CASSSRDSGNTIYF,TGTGCCAGCAGCTCCAGGGACTCTGGAAACACCATATATTTT
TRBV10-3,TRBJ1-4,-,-,CAISEFQTTNEKLFF,TGTGCCATCAGTGAGTTCCAGACAACTAATGAAAAACTGTTTTTT
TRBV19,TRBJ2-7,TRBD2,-,CASSIEAGVGYEQYF,TGTGCCAGTAGTATAGAAGCGGGAGTCGGGTACGAGCAGTACTTC
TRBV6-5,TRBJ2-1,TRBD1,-,CASVGTGGQNEQFF,TGTGCCAGCGTCGGGACAGGGGGGCAAAATGAGCAGTTCTTC
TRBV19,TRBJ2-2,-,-,CASSTGSVNAGELFF,TGTGCCAGTAGTACGGGGTCAGTCAACGCCGGGGAGCTGTTTTTT
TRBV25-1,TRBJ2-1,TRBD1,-,CASSELGTGEDEQFF,TGTGCCAGCAGTGAATTGGGGACAGGGGAGGATGAGCAGTTCTTC
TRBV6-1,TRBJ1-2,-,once,CASSELGQTYGYTF,TGTGCCAGCAGTGAACTTGGGCAGACCTATGGCTACACCTTC
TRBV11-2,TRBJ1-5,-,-,CASSLGGHQPQHF,TGTGCCAGCAGCTTAGGTGGGCACCAGCCCCAGCATTTT
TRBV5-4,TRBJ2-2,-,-,CASRADRITGELFF,TGTGCCAGCAGAGCTGACAGGATCACCGGGGAGCTGTTTTTT
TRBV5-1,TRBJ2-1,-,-,CASSPVYDNEQFF,TGCGCCAGCAGCCCCGTGTATGACAATGAGCAGTTCTTC
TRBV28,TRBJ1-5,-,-,CASSLAGAGQPQHF,TGTGCCAGCAGTTTGGCGGGGGCCGGCCAGCCCCAGCATTTT
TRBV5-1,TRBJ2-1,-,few,CASSWTEGEQFF,TGCGCCAGCAGCTGGACTGAGGGTGAGCAGTTCTTC
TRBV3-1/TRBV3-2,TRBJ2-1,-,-,CASSFQGGEQFF,TGTGCCAGCAGCTTCCAGGGGGGTGAGCAGTTCTTC
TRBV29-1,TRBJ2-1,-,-,CSVEDQAGRNEQFF,TGCAGCGTTGAAGATCAGGCGGGCCGCAATGAGCAGTTCTTC
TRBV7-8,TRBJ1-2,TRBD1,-,CASSFEQGALGANYGYTF,TGTGCCAGCAGCTTTGAACAGGGGGCGCTGGGGGCTAACTATGGCTACACCTTC
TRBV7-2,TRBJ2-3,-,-,CASSVSTDTQYF,TGTGCCAGCAGCGTATCCACAGATACGCAGTATTTT
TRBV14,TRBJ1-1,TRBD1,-,CASSQVTGAVTEAFF,TGTGCCAGCAGCCAAGTTACAGGGGCAGTCACTGAAGCTTTCTTT
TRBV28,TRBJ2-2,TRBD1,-,CASRIGTANTGELFF,TGTGCCAGCAGAATAGGGACAGCGAACACCGGGGAGCTGTTTTTT
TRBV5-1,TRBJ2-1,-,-,CASSSASSSYNEQFF,TGCGCCAGCAGCTCCGCTAGCAGCTCCTACAATGAGCAGTTCTTC
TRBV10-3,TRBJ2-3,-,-,CAIRGVATDTQYF,TGTGCCATCAGGGGAGTTGCGACAGATACGCAGTATTTT
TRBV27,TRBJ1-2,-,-,CASGVGLGRDGYGYTF,TGTGCCAGCGGCGTAGGCCTCGGGCGGGATGGCTATGGCTACACCTTC
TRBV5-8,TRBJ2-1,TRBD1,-,CASSFDRVPGNEQFF,TGTGCCAGCAGCTTTGACAGGGTGCCCGGGAATGAGCAGTTCTTC